The 22 T cell receptor beta chains presented below share a single source sample, sequenced in a study of shared clonotypes between healthy human individuals. Measured with immunoSEQ multiplex PCR; TCRdb has only the in-frame clones, and not every one. The sample shows some 1.5 million clones, nearly 99% of them seen only once. Specimen: naive CD4+ T cells sorted from blood. Subset specified: CD45RA+ positively selected. The receptors were gathered from a man in his thirties or forties in good health.

The rearrangement links TRBV14 to TRBJ2-1, with a possible D match to TRBD2 (6 bases). Germline loops: CDR1 SGHDN, CDR2 FVKESK. V lost 4 bases to trimming and J lost 0 bases, with 10 bases between them. The CDR3 has 15 amino acids. The CDR3, as DNA: TGTGCCAGCAGCCCGGCGGGGTTCTCCTACAATGAGCAGTTCTTC. It translates to CASSPAGFSYNEQFF. The whole variable domain, filled in from reference TRBV14 and TRBJ2-1, reads EAGVTQFPSHSVIEKGQTVTLRCDPISGHDNLYWYRRVMGKEIKFLLHFVKESKQDESGMPNNRFLAERTGGTYSTLKVQPAELEDSGVYFCASSPAGFSYNEQFFGPGTRLTVL.

This chain connects TRBV12-5 to TRBJ2-1; 12 bases fit TRBD2. Germline V gene data show CDR1 as LGHNT and CDR2 as FRNRAP. The CDR3 covers 17 residues. After removal of 3 bases from V and 1 base from J, the junction contained 4 bases not matched to a gene. The CDR3 is CASGFQTSGSSYNEQFF. The CDR3 DNA reads TGTGCTAGTGGTTTCCAGACTAGCGGGAGTTCCTACAATGAGCAGTTCTTC.

This clone was detected only once. The V and J genes are TRBV5-1 and TRBJ1-4, with D unclear. The V end lost 0 bases, the J end lost 7 bases, and 16 bases lay between the germline ends. The CDR3 is made up of 16 amino acids. CDR1 SGHRS and CDR2 YFSETQ come from the germline V gene. CDR3 DNA sequence: TGCGCCAGCAGCTTGGGGGGTAATAGGGTTCGTGAAAAACTGTTTTTT. Translating it yields CASSLGGNRVREKLFF.

On this clone itself: The sample carries other DNA sequences with the same CDR3. The gene calls are TRBV18 and TRBJ2-7; D not certain. The CDR3 is 14 residues long. Trimming pared 0 bases from V and 2 bases from J, leaving 8 bases between. Looked up from germline, CDR1 is KGHSH and CDR2 is LQKENI. CDR3 loop: CASSPPSLPYEQYF. The CDR3 DNA reads TGTGCCAGCTCACCACCTAGCCTCCCCTACGAGCAGTACTTC.

The CDR3 protein is CASRDPLLEQYF. In DNA, the CDR3 is TGTGCCAGCAGGGACCCTTTACTGGAGCAGTACTTC. The chain carries TRBV6-1 and TRBJ2-7; D call uncertain. Germline V lookup: CDR1 MNHNS, CDR2 SASEGT. Trimming stripped 6 bases from V and 7 bases from J, with 13 bases between. The CDR3 is 12 amino acids.

The chain combines TRBV27 with TRBJ1-5; 9 bases are a match to TRBD1. The CDR3 covers 18 residues. Losses at the gene ends were 2 bases for V and 2 bases for J; bases not matched to a gene: 10. CDR1 MNHEY and CDR2 SMNVEV come from the germline V gene (reference sequence). The CDR3 sequence is CASSLIGQGRVGNQPQHF. The CDR3, as DNA: TGTGCCAGCAGTTTAATAGGACAGGGGAGAGTTGGCAATCAGCCCCAGCATTTT.

The chain employs TRBV6-5 and TRBJ2-5; 7 bases agree with TRBD1. Losses at the gene ends were 5 bases for V and 5 bases for J; bases not matched to a gene: 5. The CDR3 has 13 amino acids. The germline CDR1 and CDR2 sequences are MNHEY and SVGAGI. This chain's CDR3 is CASSEQGRETQYF. The CDR3 DNA sequence: TGTGCCAGCAGTGAACAGGGGCGCGAGACCCAGTACTTC.

This chain uses TRBV4-2 with TRBJ2-7; D tentatively fits TRBD1 or TRBD2 (5 bases each). Germline CDR1 reads LGHNA; CDR2 reads YNFKEQ. The V gene lost 0 bases and the J gene lost 0 bases, with 9 bases spanning the gap. This CDR3 is 15 amino acids long. The CDR3 region is CASSQEGTYSYEQYF. The CDR3 region has the DNA TGTGCCAGCAGCCAAGAGGGGACCTACTCCTACGAGCAGTACTTC.

The rearrangement uses TRBV18 and TRBJ2-3, with D maybe TRBD1 (5 bases). Germline V gene lookup returns CDR1 KGHSH and CDR2 LQKENI. The CDR3 has 14 residues. Between the trimmed V and J ends, which lost 3 bases and 3 bases, there was a span of 10 bases. CDR3 protein: CASSPRPGTDTQYF. CDR3 bases: TGTGCCAGCTCACCTCGCCCAGGGACAGATACGCAGTATTTT.

This clone was seen once. The DNA for the CDR3 is TGTGCCAGCAGCTTGCGTGAGGTTTACAATGAGCAGTTCTTC. Residues: CASSLREVYNEQFF. This rearrangement joins TRBV5-6 to TRBJ2-1, with D unclear. The CDR3 runs to 14 residues. With 1 base removed from V and 4 bases from J, the gap between germline ends came to 9 bases. CDR1 is SGHDT and CDR2 is YYEEEE in the germline V gene.

The chain carries TRBV5-1 and TRBJ2-6, with a weak D call TRBD2 (5 bases). The CDR3 is 14 residues long. The germline gives CDR1 SGHRS, CDR2 YFSETQ. V lost 4 bases and J lost 1, with 6 bases in between. CDR3 sequence: CASSTGSGANVLTF. In nucleotides, the CDR3 is TGCGCCAGCAGCACGGGATCTGGGGCCAACGTCCTGACTTTC.

The sample holds one count of this clone. The rearrangement uses TRBV29-1 and TRBJ2-7; a possible D gene is TRBD1 (5 bases). V was pared by 5 bases and J by 3 bases, with 11 bases between. The V gene's germline CDR1 is SQVTM and CDR2 ANQGSEA. The CDR3 extends over 12 amino acids. CDR3 in amino acids: CSVRGSYYEQYF. In DNA, the CDR3 is TGCAGCGTTAGGGGATCATACTACGAGCAGTACTTC.

CDR3 in amino acids: CASIAIRATQGGETQYF. CDR3 coding DNA: TGTGCCAGCATCGCCATCCGAGCCACCCAGGGAGGAGAGACCCAGTACTTC. The chain uses TRBV28 and TRBJ2-5; TRBD2 is a possible D gene (6 bases). Germline loops: CDR1 MDHEN, CDR2 SYDVKM. CDR3 length: 17 residues. Deletions cut 7 bases from V and 4 bases from J, with 25 bases between.

The chain has TRBV27 and TRBJ2-7; 8 positions agree with TRBD1. Germline-derived CDR1 and CDR2 are MNHEY and SMNVEV (reference sequence). V gave up 6 bases and J gave up 4 bases; unmatched junction bases: 11. The CDR3 covers 15 residues. The chain's CDR3 is CASRLDRGGAYEQYF. The CDR3 nucleotides are TGTGCCAGCAGACTAGACAGGGGAGGTGCGTACGAGCAGTACTTC.

The chain is built from TRBV5-1 and TRBJ2-2, with D perhaps TRBD2 (5 bases). Germline-derived CDR1 and CDR2 are SGHRS and YFSETQ. Trimming took off 3 bases at V and 7 bases at J, with 16 bases between the two ends. This CDR3 contains 15 residues. CDR3 residues: CASSSRTARNGELFF. The CDR3, as DNA: TGCGCCAGCAGCTCGCGGACTGCTCGGAACGGGGAGCTGTTTTTT.

About this clone itself: The sample carries other DNA sequences with the same CDR3. V gene TRBV9 combines with J gene TRBJ2-7, with D perhaps matching TRBD1 (6 bases). This CDR3 spans 13 amino acids. Trimming removed 0 bases from V and 6 bases from J, with 10 bases in between. CDR1 and CDR2 from the germline V gene are SGDLS and YYNGEE. The CDR3 coding sequence is TGTGCCAGCAGCGTAGTGGGGGCCGGCGAGCAGTACTTC. Residues: CASSVVGAGEQYF.

The chain links TRBV5-1 to TRBJ1-3; D gene ambiguous. The germline V gene encodes CDR1 SGHRS and CDR2 YFSETQ. V lost 3 bases, J lost 0 bases, and 7 bases lay in between. The CDR3 loop spans 14 amino acids. The CDR3 spells CASSYRDSGNTIYF. Here the CDR3 DNA reads TGCGCCAGCAGCTACCGGGACTCTGGAAACACCATATATTTT.

The chain carries TRBV2 and TRBJ2-7; D might be TRBD2 (6 bases). CDR3 length: 16 amino acids. Trimming cost V 0 bases and J 4 bases, with 16 bases left between them. Germline V lookup: CDR1 SNHLY, CDR2 FYNNEI. CDR3 coding DNA: TGTGCCAGCAGTGAAGCAGGGTGGCTAGCGCGATACGAGCAGTACTTC. Translation gives CASSEAGWLARYEQYF.

The V call is TRBV5-5, the J call TRBJ2-3, with a possible D match to TRBD2 (6 bases). V gave up 2 bases and J gave up 1 base, with 11 bases separating them. Looked up from germline, CDR1 is SGHKS and CDR2 is YYEKEE (reference sequence). The CDR3 runs to 15 residues. For the CDR3, the DNA is TGTGCCAGCAGCTTCGAGGGCGGGGGCACAGATACGCAGTATTTT. Its translation is CASSFEGGGTDTQYF.

The chain recombines TRBV7-9 with TRBJ2-2; TRBD2 matches at 8 bases. There are 15 residues in the CDR3. V was pared by 8 bases and J by 3 bases, with 8 bases of the junction left unmatched. Germline V lookup: CDR1 SEHNR, CDR2 FQNEAQ (reference sequence). The CDR3: CASAGGLADTGELFF. The CDR3 DNA follows: TGTGCCAGCGCCGGCGGACTAGCCGACACCGGGGAGCTGTTTTTT.

This clone came up once. The CDR3 DNA sequence: TGCGCCAGCAGCTTGGGAAGGGGAAACACTGAAGCTTTCTTT. It specifies CASSLGRGNTEAFF. The chain uses TRBV5-1 and TRBJ1-1, with D maybe TRBD1 (5 bases). Germline CDR1 is SGHRS and CDR2 is YFSETQ. The CDR3 has 14 amino acids. With 0 bases removed from V and 2 bases from J, the gap between germline ends came to 8 bases.

The chain links TRBV28 to TRBJ1-1, with TRBD1 as a possible D gene (5 bases). The germline gives CDR1 MDHEN, CDR2 SYDVKM. Trimming left V 1 base short and J 11 bases short, with 14 bases between. The CDR3 has 13 amino acids. The CDR3 protein is CASSLSGQPWAFF. CDR3 in DNA: TGTGCCAGCAGTTTATCAGGACAACCTTGGGCTTTCTTT.